One and the same sample provided the 15 T cell receptor beta chains below, sequenced in a study of prognosis after radiotherapy for stage I lung cancer. TCR beta CDR3 was amplified from genomic DNA by two-round multiplex PCR. The first round of PCR was done with primers that matched each TRBV and TRBJ gene. One entry per CDR3 protein, called by TCRdb with MiXCR from the multiplex PCR reads. Altogether some 14,000 distinct CDR3 sequences are present, about 32% being singletons, with the ten largest covering around an eighth. Sequences were derived from PBMCs, sampled before or after stereotactic body radiation therapy (not recorded which). These receptors all stem from a donor aged 50 or older with non-small cell lung cancer.

This clonotype was observed many times. The V and J genes are TRBV2 and TRBJ1-1; D perhaps matches TRBD1 (5 bases). Germline CDR1 is SNHLY and CDR2 is FYNNEI. Trimming removed 3 bases from V and 11 bases from J, with 19 bases in between. The CDR3 has 14 amino acids. CDR3 loop: CASSERQSGSRAFF. The CDR3 DNA follows: TGTGCCAGCAGTGAGCGACAGAGTGGGTCTAGGGCTTTCTTT.

By sample share, this clonotype is medium-sized. The V call is TRBV20-1, the J call TRBJ2-1; 9 positions agree with TRBD1. The CDR3 spans 17 residues. Germline V gives CDR1 DFQATT, CDR2 SNEGSKA (reference sequence). V shed 0 bases, J shed 0 bases, and the junction held 6 bases outside the gene matches. The CDR3 DNA sequence: TGCAGTGCTAGAGACCGGGACAGGGTCGGCTCCTACAATGAGCAGTTCTTC. Translating it yields CSARDRDRVGSYNEQFF.

As regards this clonotype: This CDR3 fails to terminate in the conserved phenylalanine or tryptophan, so it likely reflects a read error. Here the CDR3 DNA reads TGTGCCATCAGCTTAGGAGGGGTTAGCAATCAGCCCCAGCATCTT. Translating gives CAISLGGVSNQPQHL. The chain combines TRBV11-3 with TRBJ1-5; D may be TRBD1 (5 bases). This CDR3 contains 15 residues. Germline-derived CDR1 and CDR2 are SGHNT and YENEEA.

The table lists this clonotype with a few counts. With a far larger clone one base away, a read error is the likely cause. The chain is built from TRBV6-5 and TRBJ2-7, with a possible D match to TRBD2 (5 bases). The germline CDR1 and CDR2 sequences are MNHEY and SVGAGI. Between the trimmed V and J ends, which lost 5 bases and 4 bases, there was a span of 9 bases. This CDR3 has 12 amino acids. CDR3 in amino acids: CASSVEVYEQYF. CDR3 nucleotide sequence: TGTGCCAGCAGTGTGGAGGTGTACGAGCAGTACTTC.

The sample holds a few counts of this clonotype. An end of the junction differs from the germline gene, which may be a read error. The rearrangement joins TRBV6-5 to TRBJ2-3; tentative D call: TRBD1 (5 bases). Per the germline V gene, CDR1 is MNHEY and CDR2 is SVGAGI. The CDR3 loop spans 16 amino acids. Here the CDR3 DNA reads TGTGCCAGTAGTTTAATCGGTGGGGCAGGAACAGATACGCAGTATTTT. Translating it yields CASSLIGGAGTDTQYF.

The sample holds many counts of this clonotype. The gene calls are TRBV20-1 and TRBJ2-7; 8 bases match TRBD2. The CDR3 contains 14 residues. Germline CDR1 reads DFQATT; CDR2 reads SNEGSKA (reference sequence). V lost 6 bases to trimming and J lost 4 bases; unmatched junction nucleotides: 11. The CDR3 loop is CSAFHETSAYEQYF. The CDR3, as DNA: TGCAGTGCCTTCCATGAGACTAGCGCGTACGAGCAGTACTTC.

This clonotype was counted ten times or more. This chain uses TRBV18 with TRBJ2-5; 8 bases match TRBD2. This CDR3 contains 15 residues. The junction had 6 bases not matched to a gene; V was cut back by 2 bases and J by 4 bases. CDR1 and CDR2 from the germline V gene are KGHSH and LQKENI. DNA for the CDR3: TGTGCCAGCTCACCAGATCGACTAGCGCGAGAGACCCAGTACTTC. Residues: CASSPDRLARETQYF.

A word on this clonotype: The junction differs from germline at one of its ends, possibly a read error. The rearrangement links TRBV30 to TRBJ1-5; D gene uncertain. CDR1 and CDR2 from the germline V gene are GTSNPN and SVGIG (reference sequence). The CDR3 contains 13 residues. This CDR3 is CAWRGEQNRPHHF. The CDR3 region has the DNA TGTGCCTGGAGGGGTGAACAAAATCGGCCCCATCATTTT.

Ten or more counts support this clonotype. The rearrangement uses TRBV20-1 and TRBJ2-3; possible D gene TRBD2, 5 bases. This CDR3 comprises 14 residues. V was cut by 2 bases and J by 4 bases, with 13 bases left in between. Germline V gene sequence: CDR1 DFQATT, CDR2 SNEGSKA (reference sequence). In DNA, the CDR3 is TGCAGTGCTAGAACTAGTCGAGGTCCAGATACGCAGTATTTT. Residues: CSARTSRGPDTQYF.

This clonotype has at least ten counts. The V gene is TRBV7-8, the J gene TRBJ2-3; D ambiguous. V was clipped by 5 bases and J by 2 bases, with 5 bases between them. The CDR3 extends over 12 amino acids. The germline V gene has CDR1 SGHVS and CDR2 FQNEAQ. This CDR3 reads CASSGDTDTQYF. CDR3 coding DNA: TGTGCCAGCAGCGGAGACACAGATACGCAGTATTTT.

The CDR3 here is CASNWEGLDTQYF. CDR3 in DNA: TGTGCCAGCAATTGGGAGGGGCTCGATACGCAGTATTTT. The chain employs TRBV7-2 and TRBJ2-3; 7 nucleotides line up with TRBD2. The V gene's germline CDR1 is SGHTA and CDR2 FQGNSA. This CDR3 is built from 13 residues. Losses at the gene ends were 7 bases for V and 6 bases for J; bases not matched to a gene: 7.

This clonotype came up many times. This rearrangement joins TRBV24-1 to TRBJ1-3, with TRBD1 as a possible D gene (6 bases). The CDR3 consists of 15 residues. V lost 7 bases and J 0 bases, leaving 12 bases between the germline ends. CDR1 KGHDR and CDR2 SFDVKD come from the germline V gene. In DNA form, the CDR3 reads TGTGCCACCAGAGGACAGCCATTCTCTGGAAACACCATATATTTT. It is translated as CATRGQPFSGNTIYF.

This clonotype was seen at least ten times. This may come from a read error, since a much larger clone is one base off. This chain links TRBV27 with TRBJ2-1, with D uncertain. The CDR3 length is 15 residues. The V end lost 2 bases, the J end lost 4 bases, and 12 bases lay between the germline ends. Germline CDR1 MNHEY, CDR2 SMNVEV (reference sequence). DNA for the CDR3: TGTGCCAGCAGTTTAGCGGCTAACGGTTACAATGAGCAGTTCTTC. Amino acid sequence: CASSLAANGYNEQFF.

The genes are TRBV20-1 and TRBJ1-5; D unclear. Germline values: CDR1 DFQATT, CDR2 SNEGSKA (reference sequence). The length of the CDR3 is 15 residues. The V and J ends lost 0 bases and 1 base respectively, with 10 bases between them. CDR3 nucleotide sequence: TGCAGTGCTAGAGATTTCAGGAACAGCAATCAGCCCCAGCATTTT. This sequence encodes CSARDFRNSNQPQHF.

In its sample, this clonotype was seen many times. This chain joins TRBV19 and TRBJ1-5, with D hard to call. The germline CDR1 and CDR2 sequences are LNHDA and SQIVND (reference sequence). The CDR3 runs to 13 residues. Trimming shortened V by 1 base and J by 5 bases, and 6 bases separated the two germline ends. CDR3 sequence: CASSIVGDQPQHF. Written as DNA, the CDR3 is TGTGCCAGTAGTATAGTTGGGGATCAGCCCCAGCATTTT.